The 17 T cell receptor beta chains presented below share a single source sample, sequenced in a study of blood T cell repertoires in COVID-19. Profiled with immunoSEQ multiplex PCR; TCRdb holds only in-frame clones, not every one. The sample lists under 80,000 clones, around 80% occurring once. Sequencing was done on a sample of peripheral blood. Receptors were obtained from a woman older than 75 with active or convalescent COVID-19.

This clone was seen just once. This chain connects TRBV12-3 or TRBV12-4 to TRBJ1-1; possible D gene TRBD1, 6 bases. This CDR3 is built from 13 residues. With 0 bases removed from V and 8 bases from J, the gap between germline ends came to 10 bases. The CDR3: CASSLAAGAEAFF. CDR3 nucleotides: TGTGCCAGCAGTTTAGCGGCAGGGGCAGAAGCTTTCTTT.

The chain employs TRBV7-9 and TRBJ1-6, with 8 bases matching TRBD1. This CDR3 region has 15 residues. Losses at the gene ends were 0 bases for V and 7 bases for J; bases not matched to a gene: 2. Per the germline V gene, CDR1 is SEHNR and CDR2 is FQNEAQ (reference sequence). The CDR3 DNA sequence: TGTGCCAGCAGCTTAGCGGACAGGGTAAATTCACCCCTCCACTTT. Amino acids: CASSLADRVNSPLHF.

The chain is built from TRBV5-1 and TRBJ2-2, with a tentative D call TRBD2 (5 bases). Per the germline V gene, CDR1 is SGHRS and CDR2 is YFSETQ. V was shortened by 0 bases and J by 6 bases, with 6 bases between the two germline ends. CDR3 length equals 13 residues. The CDR3 nucleotides are TGCGCCAGCAGCTTGGGGCGGGCCGGGGAGCTGTTTTTT. It translates to CASSLGRAGELFF.

This chain joins TRBV30 and TRBJ2-1, with TRBD2 identical over 14 bases. CDR1 and CDR2 (germline): GTSNPN, SVGIG (reference sequence). CDR3 length: 18 residues. V shed 0 bases and J 9 bases; nucleotides not matched to a gene: 13. The CDR3 DNA is TGTGCCTGGAGTGTCTTTCTCGGGACTAGCGGGAGTTGGGGTGAGCAGTTCTTC. Its protein is CAWSVFLGTSGSWGEQFF.

The chain carries TRBV6-4 and TRBJ2-3, with 7 nucleotides matching TRBD2. J was trimmed by 2 bases and V by 3 bases; bases with no gene match: 5. CDR3 size: 15 residues. The germline V gene encodes CDR1 MRHNA and CDR2 SNTAGT. CDR3 sequence reads: CASSDVGGFTDTQYF. The CDR3 DNA follows: TGTGCCAGCAGTGATGTGGGGGGGTTCACAGATACGCAGTATTTT.

V is TRBV6-6 and J is TRBJ1-1; TRBD1 is a possible D gene (6 bases). V was trimmed by 10 bases and J by 0 bases, leaving 15 bases between them. This CDR3 spans 14 amino acids. The germline gives CDR1 MNHNY, CDR2 SVGAGI (reference sequence). DNA for the CDR3: TGTGCCACCCGGGGGGGGACAATGAACACTGAAGCTTTCTTT. Amino acids: CATRGGTMNTEAFF.

The CDR3: CASSEGRAGYSNQPQHF. CDR3 DNA: TGTGCCAGCAGTGAAGGGAGGGCCGGTTATAGCAATCAGCCCCAGCATTTT. The J gene is TRBJ1-5, the V gene TRBV2, with unresolved D. Per the germline V gene, CDR1 is SNHLY and CDR2 is FYNNEI. This CDR3 is 17 amino acids long. V shed 1 base and J shed 0 bases, with 13 bases lying between them.

The chain has TRBV28 and TRBJ1-5; possibly TRBD1 for D (5 bases). Germline lookup yields CDR1 MDHEN and CDR2 SYDVKM. V was pared by 3 bases and J by 1 base, with 7 bases between. The CDR3 is 14 amino acids. CDR3 DNA: TGTGCCAGCAGTTTGAGACAGAGCAATCAGCCCCAGCATTTT. The encoded protein is CASSLRQSNQPQHF.

This chain joins TRBV18 and TRBJ2-4, with 9 bases fitting TRBD1. Trimming cost V 4 bases and J 4 bases; bases outside gene matches: 5. Germline CDR1 KGHSH, CDR2 LQKENI. The CDR3 runs 15 residues. CDR3 loop: CASSLSGQGKNIQYF. The DNA for the CDR3 is TGTGCCAGCTCACTCTCGGGACAGGGTAAAAACATTCAGTACTTC.

V usage is TRBV2 and J usage is TRBJ1-2, with D uncertain. The V and J ends lost 2 bases and 4 bases respectively, with 14 bases between them. The CDR3 runs 15 residues. CDR1 and CDR2 (germline): SNHLY, FYNNEI. The CDR3 coding sequence is TGTGCCAGCAGTGAAAGAGGGTTACCTATCTATGGCTACACCTTC. Amino acid sequence: CASSERGLPIYGYTF.

V usage is TRBV5-1 and J usage is TRBJ1-3, with a tentative D call TRBD1 (6 bases). Germline assignment: CDR1 SGHRS and CDR2 YFSETQ. The CDR3 is 16 amino acids. V was trimmed by 2 bases and J by 1 base, leaving 13 bases between them. The CDR3 protein is CASSFQGIRSGNTIYF. Written as DNA, the CDR3 is TGCGCCAGCAGCTTTCAGGGGATAAGGTCTGGAAACACCATATATTTT.

The chain has TRBV10-1 and TRBJ1-4; D uncertain. V was pared by 10 bases and J by 5 bases, with 14 bases between. Germline CDR1 and CDR2: WNHNN and SYGVQD (reference sequence). The CDR3 sequence is 13 residues long. Written as DNA, the CDR3 is TGCGCCACCCAAGGGAGTTGGAATGAAAAACTGTTTTTT. This gives the protein CATQGSWNEKLFF.

The rearrangement links TRBV30 to TRBJ2-7, with D perhaps matching TRBD2 (5 bases). The CDR3 is made up of 11 amino acids. V was cut by 2 bases and J by 7 bases, with 9 bases left in between. Germline V gene lookup returns CDR1 GTSNPN and CDR2 SVGIG (reference sequence). The CDR3 DNA is TGTGCCTGGAGTTCTGGCGGGGAGCAGTACTTC. It is translated as CAWSSGGEQYF.

This clone was recorded only once. The V gene is TRBV4-2, the J gene TRBJ1-5; 8 bases are shared with TRBD1. J was trimmed by 5 bases and V by 2 bases; bases with no gene match: 8. In germline, CDR1 is LGHNA, CDR2 YNFKEQ. The CDR3 sequence is 16 residues long. CDR3 amino acids: CASSQQGQGIYQPQHF. The CDR3 region has the DNA TGTGCCAGCAGCCAACAAGGACAGGGAATTTATCAGCCCCAGCATTTT.

This clone came up once. CDR3 sequence reads: CASSDGPQETQYF. The DNA of the CDR3 is TGTGCCAGCAGTGATGGCCCACAAGAGACCCAGTACTTC. This chain uses TRBV2 with TRBJ2-5; D call uncertain. The CDR3 spans 13 residues. V was cut by 3 bases and J by 2 bases, with 7 bases left in between. CDR1 SNHLY and CDR2 FYNNEI come from the germline V gene.

The V and J genes are TRBV10-3 and TRBJ1-5; D perhaps matches TRBD1 (5 bases). Germline CDR1 reads ENHRY; CDR2 reads SYGVKD. The CDR3 covers 15 residues. Trimming pared 10 bases from V and 2 bases from J, leaving 18 bases between. Here the CDR3 reads CATWSGGDGNQPQHF. CDR3 DNA: TGTGCCACCTGGTCCGGAGGGGACGGCAATCAGCCCCAGCATTTT.

Here the CDR3 reads CASSHPGQGPSYTF. DNA of the CDR3: TGTGCCAGCAGCCACCCGGGACAGGGCCCGAGCTACACCTTC. The genes are TRBV7-2 and TRBJ1-2; 9 bases are a match to TRBD1. Germline values: CDR1 SGHTA, CDR2 FQGNSA. J gave up 9 bases and V 5 bases, and 10 bases lay outside the gene matches. The CDR3 spans 14 residues.